Listed below are T cell receptor beta chains from one sample, sequenced in a study of cytomegalovirus exposure and HLA in healthy donors. Method: immunoSEQ multiplex PCR; TCRdb's copy keeps in-frame clones and lacks some. The sample table includes around 150,000 clones. Sequencing was carried out using PBMCs. These receptor sequences come from a woman aged 55 to 70 in good health and CMV-seronegative. CDR3s include the opening cysteine and the closing phenylalanine or tryptophan. The D gene is left open where the match is weak.

V gene,D gene,J gene,CDR3 length,CDR3 protein,CDR3 DNA
TRBV5-4,TRBD1,TRBJ1-1,15,CASSRSVDRGTEAFF,TGTGCCAGCAGCCGCAGCGTAGACAGGGGAACTGAAGCTTTCTTT
TRBV21-1,.,TRBJ1-5,15,CASSKVQGDNQPQHF,TGTGCCAGCAGCAAAGTTCAGGGGGACAATCAGCCCCAGCATTTT
TRBV2,TRBD1,TRBJ2-7,15,CASSGQGAITYEQYF,TGTGCCAGCAGTGGTCAGGGGGCGATAACCTACGAGCAGTACTTC
TRBV5-1,TRBD1,TRBJ1-4,15,CASSTGGRANEKLFF,TGCGCCAGCAGCACAGGGGGTCGGGCTAATGAAAAACTGTTTTTT
TRBV5-1,.,TRBJ1-1,13,CASRPTGSQEAFF,TGCGCCAGCAGGCCAACAGGGTCCCAAGAAGCTTTCTTT
TRBV30,TRBD1,TRBJ1-5,14,CAWNKGQGDQPQHF,TGTGCCTGGAATAAGGGACAGGGCGATCAGCCCCAGCATTTT
TRBV14,TRBD1,TRBJ2-4,15,CASSQVTGGENIQYF,TGTGCCAGCAGCCAAGTAACAGGGGGCGAAAACATTCAGTACTTC
TRBV5-1,.,TRBJ1-1,13,CASSLTGDTEAFF,TGCGCCAGCAGCTTAACAGGAGACACTGAAGCTTTCTTT
TRBV15,.,TRBJ1-1,16,CATSRDPRGGGTEAFF,TGTGCCACCAGCAGAGATCCACGGGGGGGAGGAACTGAAGCTTTCTTT
TRBV14,TRBD1,TRBJ1-4,15,CASSQPTGGYEKLFF,TGTGCCAGCAGCCAACCGACAGGGGGTTACGAAAAACTGTTTTTT
TRBV5-4,TRBD1,TRBJ2-7,14,CASSDGTGAYEQYF,TGTGCCAGCAGCGACGGGACAGGGGCCTACGAGCAGTACTTC
TRBV20-1,.,TRBJ2-7,11,CSAIQSYEQYF,TGCAGTGCCATACAGTCCTACGAGCAGTACTTC
TRBV5-1,TRBD1,TRBJ1-2,16,CASRPGQGIANYGYTF,TGCGCCAGCAGGCCGGGACAGGGTATAGCTAACTATGGCTACACCTTC
TRBV27,.,TRBJ2-3,12,CASTGATDTQYF,TGTGCCAGCACCGGAGCCACAGATACGCAGTATTTT
TRBV9,.,TRBJ2-1,13,CASSPRVFNEQFF,TGTGCCAGCAGCCCTCGCGTATTCAATGAGCAGTTCTTC
TRBV2,TRBD2,TRBJ2-3,15,CASSVLSGGSDTQYF,TGTGCCAGCAGTGTGCTTAGCGGGGGATCAGATACGCAGTATTTT
TRBV23-1,TRBD1,TRBJ2-2,17,CASSQPDRERDTGELFF,TGCGCCAGCAGTCAACCTGACAGGGAGAGGGATACCGGGGAGCTGTTTTTT
TRBV6-5,.,TRBJ2-3,14,CASSYPGGADTQYF,TGTGCCAGCAGTTACCCGGGCGGGGCAGATACGCAGTATTTT
TRBV7-9,.,TRBJ2-7,15,CASGPPRGGPYEQYF,TGTGCCAGCGGCCCCCCACGAGGGGGTCCCTACGAGCAGTACTTC
TRBV7-8,.,TRBJ2-7,15,CASSRLRGGHYEQYF,TGTGCCAGCAGCCGTCTCCGGGGAGGACACTACGAGCAGTACTTC
TRBV19,TRBD1,TRBJ2-7,15,CASRPSDRGPYEQYF,TGTGCCAGTAGACCCTCGGACAGGGGACCCTACGAGCAGTACTTC
TRBV7-2,.,TRBJ1-3,16,CASSRGSFSSGNTIYF,TGTGCCAGCAGCCGAGGGAGCTTTAGCTCTGGAAACACCATATATTTT
TRBV14,.,TRBJ2-1,12,CASSPQGNEQFF,TGTGCCAGCAGCCCACAGGGCAATGAGCAGTTCTTC
TRBV10-3,.,TRBJ2-2,15,CAISTGSMNTGELFF,TGTGCCATCAGCACCGGGAGTATGAACACCGGGGAGCTGTTTTTT
TRBV5-5,.,TRBJ1-5,12,CASSMRGEPQHF,TGTGCCAGCAGTATGCGAGGAGAGCCCCAGCATTTT
TRBV7-2,TRBD1,TRBJ1-5,15,CASSPTGGDNQPQHF,TGTGCCAGCAGCCCGACAGGGGGCGACAATCAGCCCCAGCATTTT
TRBV28,.,TRBJ1-3,13,CASSTGLGNTIYF,TGTGCCAGCAGCACTGGGCTCGGAAACACCATATATTTT
TRBV4-3,TRBD1,TRBJ1-4,17,CASSATPRGPANEKLFF,TGCGCCAGCAGCGCCACTCCCAGGGGGCCAGCTAATGAAAAACTGTTTTTT
TRBV10-1,.,TRBJ2-1,15,CASSLETTSYNEQFF,TGCGCCAGCAGCCTGGAGACTACCTCCTACAATGAGCAGTTCTTC
TRBV9,.,TRBJ1-1,14,CASSVEEGDTEAFF,TGTGCCAGCAGCGTAGAGGAGGGAGACACTGAAGCTTTCTTT
TRBV6-1,TRBD1,TRBJ1-2,10,CASSLQGYTF,TGTGCCAGCAGTTTACAGGGGTACACCTTC
TRBV7-3,.,TRBJ2-1,15,CASSLLAESYNEQFF,TGTGCCAGCAGCCTCTTAGCGGAGTCCTACAATGAGCAGTTCTTC
TRBV18,TRBD1,TRBJ1-2,15,CASSLTGTGVYGYTF,TGTGCCAGCTCACTAACCGGGACAGGGGTATATGGCTACACCTTC
TRBV10-1,.,TRBJ2-4,17,CASSESVPGKAKNIQYF,TGCGCCAGCAGTGAGTCGGTTCCCGGGAAGGCCAAAAACATTCAGTACTTC
TRBV6-5,.,TRBJ2-5,15,CASSYRIGGKETQYF,TGTGCCAGCAGTTACCGTATAGGGGGAAAAGAGACCCAGTACTTC
TRBV11-2,TRBD1,TRBJ2-7,13,CASGQDRAYEQYF,TGTGCCAGCGGTCAGGACAGGGCCTACGAGCAGTACTTC
TRBV27,.,TRBJ1-2,12,CASSSGPGGYTF,TGTGCCAGCAGTTCAGGGCCGGGCGGCTACACCTTC